This passage covers 14 T cell receptor beta chains from one sample sequenced in a study of memory CD4+ T cells and cytomegalovirus serostatus. The sort gate was single viable CD3+CD4+CD8-CD45RO+ cells for memory CD4+ T cells. The repertoire was sequenced with immunoSEQ multiplex PCR; TCRdb's copy has only in-frame clones and lacks some. Of over 45,000 clones listed, roughly 85% are singletons. Sequences were obtained from memory CD4+ T cells from blood. All receptors derive from an adult in good health and CMV-seronegative. Some clones in this sample may be carry-over from other donors' samples.

The chain is built from TRBV7-9 and TRBJ1-6; D possibly corresponds to TRBD1 (6 bases). CDR3 size: 15 residues. V dropped 3 bases and J dropped 5 bases, with 11 bases sitting between them. CDR1 and CDR2 (germline): SEHNR, FQNEAQ (reference sequence). The CDR3 region is CASSFSGTNNSPLHF. CDR3 nucleotide sequence: TGTGCCAGCAGCTTTTCCGGGACAAATAATTCACCCCTCCACTTT.

The chain couples TRBV29-1 to TRBJ2-1; no definite D call. The CDR3 is 13 residues long. Per the germline V gene, CDR1 is SQVTM and CDR2 is ANQGSEA. DNA of the CDR3: TGCAGTTATAGTGGAAACCTGTACAATGAGCAGTTCTTC. It yields the protein CSYSGNLYNEQFF.

The chain employs TRBV19 and TRBJ2-2; TRBD2 aligns across 11 bases. The germline V gene has CDR1 LNHDA and CDR2 SQIVND (reference sequence). J lost 3 bases, V lost 8 bases, and 2 bases had no gene match. The CDR3 is made up of 14 amino acids. The CDR3 DNA reads TGTGCCAGTGGGACTAGCGGATACACCGGGGAGCTGTTTTTT. This gives the protein CASGTSGYTGELFF.

V and J are TRBV5-6 and TRBJ2-3; D remains ambiguous. The CDR3 has 15 residues. The V and J ends lost 4 bases and 0 bases respectively, with 12 bases between them. Looked up from germline, CDR1 is SGHDT and CDR2 is YYEEEE. CDR3 protein: CASSTSTTSTDTQYF. CDR3 nucleotide sequence: TGTGCCAGCAGCACATCGACAACCAGCACAGATACGCAGTATTTT. The full variable domain, rest sourced from reference TRBV5-6 and TRBJ2-3, is DAGVTQSPTHLIKTRGQQVTLRCSPKSGHDTVSWYQQALGQGPQFIFQYYEEEERQRGNFPDRFSGHQFPNYSSELNVNALLLGDSALYLCASSTSTTSTDTQYFGPGTRLTVL.

The chain has TRBV6-1 and TRBJ1-5; tentatively, D is TRBD1 (6 bases). The V gene lost 4 bases and the J gene lost 0 bases, with 7 bases spanning the gap. Germline V lookup: CDR1 MNHNS, CDR2 SASEGT. This CDR3 spans 14 amino acids. The CDR3 loop reads CASSVQGSNQPQHF. The CDR3 DNA is TGTGCCAGCAGTGTACAGGGTAGCAATCAGCCCCAGCATTTT.

The chain uses TRBV7-8 and TRBJ2-5, with unresolved D. The V end was cut by 1 base, the J end by 5 bases, with 8 bases between. The CDR3 runs 13 residues. Looked up from germline, CDR1 is SGHVS and CDR2 is FQNEAQ. CDR3 residues: CASSLGFRETQYF. The CDR3 DNA sequence: TGTGCCAGCAGCTTAGGGTTCAGGGAGACCCAGTACTTC.

Only a few counts were recorded for this clone. J is TRBJ1-6 and V is TRBV2; no clear D gene. The CDR3 spans 16 residues. V shed 3 bases and J shed 0 bases, with 9 bases lying between them. Germline loops: CDR1 SNHLY, CDR2 FYNNEI. The CDR3 DNA reads TGTGCCAGCAGTGAGAGAGTGAGCTCCTATAATTCACCCCTCCACTTT. It codes for CASSERVSSYNSPLHF.

This clone was found a few times. This chain joins TRBV7-3 and TRBJ2-1, with no clear D. This CDR3 is built from 14 residues. The V and J ends lost 0 bases and 5 bases respectively, with 8 bases between them. Germline V gene data show CDR1 as SGHTA and CDR2 as FQGTGA. The CDR3 here is CASSLTGQHNEQFF. The CDR3 region has the DNA TGTGCCAGCAGCTTAACTGGGCAGCACAATGAGCAGTTCTTC.

The gene calls are TRBV7-9 and TRBJ2-5; the match to TRBD2 covers 7 bases. Trimming cost V 3 bases and J 5 bases; bases outside gene matches: 6. This CDR3 comprises 14 residues. Germline V gives CDR1 SEHNR, CDR2 FQNEAQ (reference sequence). For the CDR3, the DNA is TGTGCCAGCAGCTTCCCAACGGGAGGTGAGACCCAGTACTTC. Encoded protein: CASSFPTGGETQYF.

The rearrangement uses TRBV5-6 and TRBJ1-3; 7 bases map to TRBD1. CDR1 and CDR2 from the germline V gene are SGHDT and YYEEEE. The CDR3 is 15 amino acids. Trimming took 5 bases from V and 4 from J; bases not matched to a gene: 9. The CDR3 protein is CASRDTGDAGNTIYF. CDR3 bases: TGTGCCAGCAGGGATACAGGGGACGCAGGAAACACCATATATTTT.

This chain connects TRBV19 to TRBJ2-2; the D gene is possibly TRBD2 (6 bases). Germline assignment: CDR1 LNHDA and CDR2 SQIVND (reference sequence). V shed 6 bases and J shed 1 base, with 9 bases lying between them. CDR3 length equals 14 residues. The CDR3 reads CASRGTLNTGELFF. The CDR3 region has the DNA TGTGCCAGTAGGGGGACTTTGAACACCGGGGAGCTGTTTTTT.

This clone occurred once. The chain joins TRBV5-4 to TRBJ2-5; D is uncertain. The DNA matches TRBJ2-7 better at its end, which makes the J call doubtful. CDR1 and CDR2 from the germline V gene are SGHNT and YYREEE (reference sequence). CDR3 length: 13 amino acids. This chain's CDR3 is CASSLGLEYEQYF. The CDR3 DNA sequence: TGTGCCAGCAGCTTGGGGCTAGAGTACGAGCAGTACTTC.

This clone appeared once. The genes are TRBV9 and TRBJ2-7, with 10 bases fitting TRBD1. The ends lost 0 bases at V and 3 bases at J; junction bases unmatched: 6. The CDR3 sequence is 16 residues long. The V gene's germline CDR1 is SGDLS and CDR2 YYNGEE. The CDR3 DNA reads as TGTGCCAGCAGCGTAGCCCCGGGACAGGGGAGCTACGAGCAGTACTTC. Its translation is CASSVAPGQGSYEQYF. Complete variable domain (other parts from reference TRBV9 and TRBJ2-7): DSGVTQTPKHLITATGQRVTLRCSPRSGDLSVYWYQQSLDQGLQFLIQYYNGEERAKGNILERFSAQQFPDLHSELNLSSLELGDSALYFCASSVAPGQGSYEQYFGPGTRLTVT.

This clone was counted once. The chain is built from TRBV5-6 and TRBJ2-7, with 11 nucleotides matching TRBD2. Germline lookup yields CDR1 SGHDT and CDR2 YYEEEE. J was trimmed by 0 bases and V by 3 bases; bases with no gene match: 5. CDR3 length: 16 amino acids. CDR3 DNA: TGTGCCAGCAGCTGGCGACTAGCGGGGTCCTCCTACGAGCAGTACTTC. This translates into CASSWRLAGSSYEQYF.